This TCR beta chain comes out of a study of tumor-infiltrating lymphocytes in primary liver carcinoma. Study-wide context: The patients comprised men and women between the ages of 30 and 69 years.

Both blood RNA, taken from unsorted whole blood, and germline DNA were extracted. Chronic HBV infection, untreated so far, was present in the patients. Constant-region priming of 500 ng total RNA yielded TCR beta cDNA. Three-round nested multiplex PCR performed with slightly modified ARM-PCR produced the TCR beta libraries. Both of the initial two PCR rounds ran for about 11 cycles and employed TRBV1-TRBV30 forward primers alongside a C-beta reverse primer. TCRdb re-analysed the multiplex PCR reads in MiXCR, keeping a single row per CDR3 protein. The table records approximately 300,000 distinct CDR3 sequences, 55% to 65% of them present only once. Trimming shortened V by 2 bases and J by 14 bases, and 26 bases separated the two germline ends. Per the germline V gene, CDR1 is LGHNA and CDR2 is YNFKEQ. The CDR3 length is 16 residues.

This rearrangement joins TRBV4-2 to TRBJ2-3; TRBD1 is a possible D gene (6 bases). The sample comprised peripheral blood. The receptor was derived from a man aged 35-49 years with primary liver carcinoma and hepatitis B virus infection. Here the CDR3 reads CASSQPRTDYTDTRYF. CDR3 sequence (DNA): TGTGCCAGCAGCCAACCGCGGACAGATTACACAGATACGAGGTATTTT.